These 2 T cell receptor beta chains share one sample of origin, sequenced in a study of T cells after yellow fever vaccination. TCRdb re-called the 5' RACE reads through MiXCR, storing one row per CDR3 protein. The sample lists 250,000 or so distinct CDR3 sequences; roughly 3.7% were seen once. Specimen: PBMCs, collected 15 days after the yellow fever booster vaccination. All receptors come from a man aged 18 to 30 who received the YFV17D yellow fever vaccine.

At least ten counts were recorded for this clonotype. J is TRBJ2-1 and V is TRBV5-5; 8 bases line up with TRBD1. The CDR3 totals 16 residues. The germline V gene has CDR1 SGHKS and CDR2 YYEKEE (reference sequence). The J segment lost 0 bases and the V segment lost 0 bases, leaving 2 bases of the junction unmatched. The CDR3 region has the DNA TGTGCCAGCAGCTTGGGACAGGGGATCTCCTACAATGAGCAGTTCTTC. Translation gives CASSLGQGISYNEQFF.

This clonotype appeared many times. The gene calls are TRBV27 and TRBJ2-3, with TRBD1 as a possible D gene (5 bases). The CDR3 has 15 amino acids. Germline V gives CDR1 MNHEY, CDR2 SMNVEV (reference sequence). Trimming took 5 bases from V and 1 from J, leaving 13 bases between them. The CDR3 protein is CASSPLGRGTDTQYF. The CDR3 DNA reads TGTGCCAGCAGTCCCCTTGGCAGGGGCACAGATACGCAGTATTTT.